The next 8 T cell receptor beta chains were all read from a single sample in a study of monozygotic twins with cystic fibrosis. Method: immunoSEQ multiplex PCR; TCRdb's copy keeps in-frame clones and lacks some. The sample consists of around 20,000 clones, just under 90% of them appearing once. Input material: blood. The receptors stem from a young woman with cystic fibrosis.

The chain is built from TRBV13 and TRBJ1-1; D is ambiguous. The V and J ends lost 4 bases and 1 base respectively, with 10 bases between them. Germline CDR1 reads PRHDT; CDR2 reads FYEKMQ (reference sequence). This CDR3 contains 14 residues. CDR3 bases: TGTGCCAGCAGCTATCCGCTCCGGAACACTGAAGCTTTCTTT. It codes for CASSYPLRNTEAFF.

For the CDR3, the DNA is TGCAGCGTTGAAGGGGCCAGGGGAGATGGCTACACCTTC. This sequence encodes CSVEGARGDGYTF. The chain combines TRBV29-1 with TRBJ1-2, with D possibly being TRBD1 (6 bases). Per the germline V gene, CDR1 is SQVTM and CDR2 is ANQGSEA. The V gene lost 1 base and the J gene lost 6 bases, with 12 bases spanning the gap. The CDR3 sequence is 13 residues long. Looking up the rest from reference TRBV29-1 and TRBJ1-2 gives the full variable domain: SAVISQKPSRDICQRGTSLTIQCQVDSQVTMMFWYRQQPGQSLTLIATANQGSEATYESGFVIDKFPISRPNLTFSTLTVSNMSPEDSSIYLCSVEGARGDGYTFGSGTRLTVV.

The rearrangement links TRBV5-6 to TRBJ1-2, with TRBD1 matching 12 bases. The V gene end was trimmed by 4 bases and the J gene end by 8 bases; junction bases not matched to a gene: 15. The CDR3 covers 17 residues. CDR1 and CDR2 (germline): SGHDT, YYEEEE. The CDR3 reads CASSTYGTGGAGRGYTF. CDR3 coding DNA: TGTGCCAGCAGCACGTACGGGACAGGGGGCGCGGGTAGGGGCTACACCTTC. Combining the CDR3 with reference TRBV5-6 and TRBJ1-2 gives the whole variable domain DAGVTQSPTHLIKTRGQQVTLRCSPKSGHDTVSWYQQALGQGPQFIFQYYEEEERQRGNFPDRFSGHQFPNYSSELNVNALLLGDSALYLCASSTYGTGGAGRGYTFGSGTRLTVV.

The genes are TRBV5-4 and TRBJ1-1, with 10 positions matching TRBD1. V shed 4 bases, J shed 10 bases, and the junction held 13 bases outside the gene matches. The CDR3 runs to 15 residues. Germline CDR1 is SGHNT and CDR2 is YYREEE (reference sequence). CDR3 protein: CASSAGTGDPKGAFF. The CDR3 bases are TGTGCCAGCAGCGCCGGGACAGGGGACCCCAAAGGAGCTTTCTTT.

The CDR3 reads CASSRTYLWTGMFLETQYF. CDR3 DNA sequence: TGTGCCAGCAGCCGGACCTACCTTTGGACAGGGATGTTCCTAGAGACCCAGTACTTC. The rearrangement uses TRBV14 and TRBJ2-5, with 8 bases that match TRBD1. Looked up from germline, CDR1 is SGHDN and CDR2 is FVKESK. This CDR3 is built from 19 residues. The J segment lost 4 bases and the V segment lost 4 bases, leaving 20 bases of the junction unmatched.

The V gene is TRBV6-5, the J gene TRBJ2-2; D is unclear. The V and J ends lost 0 bases and 2 bases respectively, with 4 bases between them. Germline V lookup: CDR1 MNHEY, CDR2 SVGAGI. There are 14 residues in the CDR3. CDR3 residues: CASSYSSNTGELFF. DNA for the CDR3: TGTGCCAGCAGTTACTCCAGTAACACCGGGGAGCTGTTTTTT.

The chain recombines TRBV9 with TRBJ1-6; D remains unclear. V shed 0 bases and J shed 0 bases, with 10 bases lying between them. From germline, CDR1 is SGDLS and CDR2 YYNGEE. The CDR3 extends over 17 amino acids. CDR3 sequence: CASSVEPVSSYNSPLHF. CDR3 nucleotide sequence: TGTGCCAGCAGCGTAGAACCAGTAAGCTCCTATAATTCACCCCTCCACTTT.

The CDR3 DNA follows: TGTGCCAGCAGCCCCTTGGGGGGGACAGGGAGCACAGATACGCAGTATTTT. Its translation is CASSPLGGTGSTDTQYF. The rearrangement links TRBV9 to TRBJ2-3, with TRBD1 identical over 9 bases. The ends lost 4 bases at V and 0 bases at J; junction bases unmatched: 9. From germline, CDR1 is SGDLS and CDR2 YYNGEE. There are 17 residues in the CDR3.